The rows below give T cell receptor beta chains drawn from one sample of a study of tumor and adjacent non-tumor tissue in lung cancer. TCRdb itself ran the multiplex PCR reads through MiXCR, one entry per CDR3 protein. The table includes about 120,000 distinct CDR3 sequences, approximately 66% detected once. Sequenced: lung tumor tissue. All receptors derive from a man between 25 and 39 years old with non-small cell lung cancer. Each CDR3 is given with its conserved first and last residue. A D gene is named only where the DNA matches it firmly. Some rows have no size entry. The others give once, few or many, or a class for an expanded clone.

TRBJ1-5 . TRBV6-2/TRBV6-3 many TGTGCCAGCAGTTACTCCGGCTCTCAGCCCCAGCATTTT CASSYSGSQPQHF
TRBJ2-6 TRBD1 TRBV6-5 . TGTGTCAGCAGGGACAGGGTTGGGGCCAACGTCCTGACTTTC CVSRDRVGANVLTF
TRBJ2-7 . TRBV6-2/TRBV6-3 many TGTGCCAGCAGTTACTCTTCCACAGAGGGCAGCGAGCAGTACTTC CASSYSSTEGSEQYF
TRBJ2-1 . TRBV6-5 many TGTGCCAGCAGTTACGACGGGAGCTCCTACAATGAGCAGTTCTTC CASSYDGSSYNEQFF
TRBJ2-1 . TRBV5-5 . TGTGCCGGCAGCCTTGGGTGGGAGCAGTTCTTC CAGSLGWEQFF
TRBJ2-3 . TRBV30 . TGTGCCTGGAGTGGAGGGAAAGTTGGAGATACGCAGTATTTT CAWSGGKVGDTQYF
TRBJ1-2 TRBD1 TRBV6-5 . TGTGCCACCATCGGGACAGGTGGCTATCGCTACACCTTC CATIGTGGYRYTF
TRBJ2-2 TRBD1 TRBV20-1 . TGCAGTGCTGCCAAACAGGGGTCGAACACCGAGGAGCTTTTT CSAAKQGSNTEELF
TRBJ2-2 TRBD2 TRBV11-2 once TGTGCCAGCAGCACCCACCCCGGGACTAGCGATACCGGGGCACTGTTTTTT CASSTHPGTSDTGALFF
TRBJ1-4 TRBD1 TRBV30 few TGTGCCTGGATGGTCGGACAGGGGAGTGAAAAACTGTTTTTT CAWMVGQGSEKLFF
TRBJ2-5 TRBD2 TRBV5-4 . TGCGCCAGCAGCGGGAGGGGCGCTGAGACCCAGCACTTC CASSGRGAETQHF
TRBJ2-5 . TRBV27 once TGTGCCAGCAGTTTCTTGGCGGGGGCCCCCAGTGTAGAGACCCAGTACTTC CASSFLAGAPSVETQYF
TRBJ1-6 . TRBV15 few TGTGCCACCAGCAGAGAATCCGTCGGGAGCTCACCCCTCCACTTT CATSRESVGSSPLHF
TRBJ1-2 . TRBV4-1 many TGCGCCAGCAGCCAAGGTCATACTAACTATGGCTACACCTTC CASSQGHTNYGYTF
TRBJ2-2 . TRBV11-2 . TGTGCCTGCAGCCCGCGGGTCACCGGGGAACTGTTTTTT CACSPRVTGELFF
TRBJ1-2 . TRBV29-1 many TGCAGCGTGCGAGACCCGGAAAGATATGGCTACACCTTC CSVRDPERYGYTF
TRBJ2-3 . TRBV6-1 few TGTGCCAGCAGTGATAGGGGGGACACAGATACGCAGTATTTT CASSDRGDTDTQYF
TRBJ2-7 . TRBV20-1 . TGCAGTGCTAGTTCGCCAGAGGGATTCAACGAGCAGTACTTC CSASSPEGFNEQYF
TRBJ2-1 TRBD2 TRBV20-1 . TGCAGTGCTAAATTAAGCGGGAGCTCCTACAATGAGCCGTTCTTC CSAKLSGSSYNEPFF
TRBJ1-1 . TRBV5-4 few TGTGCCAGCAAGGGGGACACTGAAGCTTTCTTT CASKGDTEAFF
TRBJ2-3 . TRBV4-1 many TGCGCCAGCAGCCAAGCCGTGACAGATACGCAGTATTTT CASSQAVTDTQYF
TRBJ2-7 TRBD2 TRBV29-1 . TGCAGCGTTGACTCTGGGACTAGTTCTTACGAGCATTACTTC CSVDSGTSSYEHYF
TRBJ2-7 TRBD2 TRBV4-2 . TGTGCTAGCAGCCCCGAGGCAGGCGGGAGGAGCTCCTACGATCAGTACTTC CASSPEAGGRSSYDQYF
TRBJ2-7 TRBD1 TRBV20-1 many TGCAGTGCCCCGACAGGGGGCGACGAGCAGTACTTC CSAPTGGDEQYF
TRBJ1-2 . TRBV13 once TGTGCCAGCAGCCCGGAGACAGTGACTATGGCGGGCTACACCTTC CASSPETVTMAGYTF
TRBJ2-1 TRBD2 TRBV29-1 many TGCAGCGGACTGGGGGGACTAGCGACCTACAATGAGCAGTTCTTC CSGLGGLATYNEQFF
TRBJ2-3 . TRBV20-1 . TGCGGTGCTAACATGAGGGGGAAGGATACAGATACGCAGTATTTT CGANMRGKDTDTQYF
TRBJ1-2 . TRBV20-1 once TGCAGTGCGAATGAATTGGCAGGAGATGGCTATGGCTACACCTTC CSANELAGDGYGYTF
TRBJ2-1 . TRBV5-4 few TGTGCCAGCAGCTCACGACTGGACTGGATACAGTTCTTC CASSSRLDWIQFF
TRBJ1-2 . TRBV7-8 few TGTGCCAGCAGCTTAGGAGGGTCGACTAACTATGGCTACACCTTC CASSLGGSTNYGYTF
TRBJ1-2 . TRBV13 . TGTGCCAGTAGCCCGGAGACAATGACTATGGCGGGCTACACCTTC CASSPETMTMAGYTF
TRBJ1-1 TRBD1 TRBV12-3/TRBV12-4 . TGTGCCGGCAGCCGGACAGGGGGGACTGAGGCTTTCTTC CAGSRTGGTEAFF
TRBJ1-2 . TRBV12-3/TRBV12-4 . TGTGTTAGCAGTATGACAGGTCATGGCTACATCTTC CVSSMTGHGYIF
TRBJ2-3 . TRBV5-1 . TGCGCCAGTAGCTCGAGCGGGAGCACAGATACGCAGTATTTT CASSSSGSTDTQYF
TRBJ1-4 . TRBV6-2/TRBV6-3 few TGTGACAGCAGTTACTCGAACAGCGAAAAACTGTTTTTT CDSSYSNSEKLFF
TRBJ2-7 . TRBV10-3 few TGTGCCATCAGTGAGGCAGTTGGACCCTACGAGCAGTACTTC CAISEAVGPYEQYF
TRBJ2-7 TRBD1 TRBV11-3 . TGTACCAGCAGACGTTCTGGGACAGGGGCCCACGAGCAGTACTTC CTSRRSGTGAHEQYF
TRBJ2-7 TRBD2 TRBV30 . TGTGCCCGTGGAGCTAGCGGGGGGAATGAGCAGTACTTC CARGASGGNEQYF